These 18 T cell receptor beta chains originate from one sample sequenced in a study of blood T cell repertoires in COVID-19. Only in-frame clones appear in the TCRdb table, and some are missing; sequencing was by immunoSEQ multiplex PCR. Here the sample spans fewer than 300,000 clones, roughly 89% being singletons. What was sequenced was peripheral blood. Source of these receptors: a man aged 25-45 years with acute or convalescent COVID-19.

This clone was counted a few times. The chain employs TRBV19 and TRBJ2-1; 13 bases map to TRBD2. Germline values: CDR1 LNHDA, CDR2 SQIVND (reference sequence). Unmatched junction bases numbered 16, after V lost 1 base and J lost 10 bases. CDR3 length: 19 residues. CDR3 DNA sequence: TGTGCCAGTAGTATAGCCCCTCCCTGGACTAGCGGGGGACTTCGGGAGCAGTTCTTC. Translation gives CASSIAPPWTSGGLREQFF. The full variable domain, completed using reference TRBV19 and TRBJ2-1, is DGGITQSPKYLFRKEGQNVTLSCEQNLNHDAMYWYRQDPGQGLRLIYYSQIVNDFQKGDIAEGYSVSREKKESFPLTVTSAQKNPTAFYLCASSIAPPWTSGGLREQFFGPGTRLTVL.

A single count supports this clone. V usage is TRBV29-1 and J usage is TRBJ1-2; D unclear. CDR3 length equals 12 residues. V was pared by 1 base and J by 0 bases, with 3 bases between. Per germline, CDR1 SQVTM and CDR2 ANQGSEA. CDR3 region: CSVEVTNYGYTF. The CDR3 bases are TGCAGCGTTGAAGTTACTAACTATGGCTACACCTTC.

The gene calls are TRBV4-2 and TRBJ2-7; 14 bases agree with TRBD2. Trimming took 6 bases from V and 2 from J; bases not matched to a gene: 3. The CDR3 is made up of 15 amino acids. Germline values: CDR1 LGHNA, CDR2 YNFKEQ. As DNA, the CDR3 is TGTGCCAGCAGTCTGGGACTAGCGGGGGCCTACGAGCAGTACTTC. It translates to CASSLGLAGAYEQYF.

The rearrangement links TRBV9 to TRBJ1-2; 7 positions match TRBD1. V was pared by 7 bases and J by 8 bases, with 5 bases of the junction left unmatched. This CDR3 has 11 amino acids. Germline lookup yields CDR1 SGDLS and CDR2 YYNGEE. CDR3 coding DNA: TGTGCCAGCTTAGGGGGCAGAGGCTACACCTTC. This sequence encodes CASLGGRGYTF.

This rearrangement joins TRBV3-1 (or the pseudogene TRBV3-2) to TRBJ2-2; no clear D. CDR3 length equals 14 residues. Germline V lookup: CDR1 LGHDT, CDR2 YNNKEL (reference sequence). Trimming pared 2 bases from V and 3 bases from J, leaving 7 bases between. CDR3 sequence (DNA): TGTGCCAGCAGCCAACACCTAGACACCGGGGAGCTGTTTTTT. Translating it yields CASSQHLDTGELFF.

Only one count was recorded for this clone. The chain couples TRBV3-1 (or the pseudogene TRBV3-2) to TRBJ1-2; 8 nucleotides match TRBD1. Germline V gene sequence: CDR1 LGHDT, CDR2 YNNKEL (reference sequence). V dropped 5 bases and J dropped 5; count of bases not matched to a gene: 7. The CDR3 loop spans 14 amino acids. The CDR3 protein is CASSTRQGIYGYTF. The CDR3 DNA is TGTGCCAGCAGCACCCGACAGGGGATTTATGGCTACACCTTC.

This clone was observed a few times. J is TRBJ2-6 and V is TRBV7-9; 8 bases align to TRBD2. This CDR3 comprises 15 residues. The V gene's germline CDR1 is SEHNR and CDR2 FQNEAQ (reference sequence). V lost 5 bases, J lost 2 bases, and 2 bases stayed unmatched. CDR3 nucleotide sequence: TGTGCCAGCAGCCTTAGCGGGGCTGGGGCCAACGTCCTGACTTTC. The encoded protein is CASSLSGAGANVLTF.

The gene calls are TRBV3-1 (or the pseudogene TRBV3-2) and TRBJ2-3; TRBD1 matches 7 bases. CDR3 length: 15 amino acids. The V segment lost 4 bases and the J segment 0 bases; nucleotides outside the gene matches: 4. CDR1 and CDR2 from the germline V gene are LGHDT and YNNKEL (reference sequence). CDR3 coding DNA: TGTGCCAGCAGCCTCACAGGGGCTAGCACAGATACGCAGTATTTT. This translates into CASSLTGASTDTQYF.

The CDR3 region is CASSNLQGADTQYF. The CDR3 nucleotides are TGCGCCAGCAGCAATTTACAGGGAGCAGATACGCAGTATTTT. This chain uses TRBV5-1 with TRBJ2-3; a possible D gene is TRBD1 (6 bases). CDR1 and CDR2 from the germline V gene are SGHRS and YFSETQ. The CDR3 has 14 amino acids. The ends were cut back, 4 bases at V and 4 bases at J, with 13 bases in the middle. The full variable domain, with the rest looked up from reference TRBV5-1 and TRBJ2-3, is KAGVTQTPRYLIKTRGQQVTLSCSPISGHRSVSWYQQTPGQGLQFLFEYFSETQRNKGNFPGRFSGRQFSNSRSEMNVSTLELGDSALYLCASSNLQGADTQYFGPGTRLTVL.

The genes are TRBV7-9 and TRBJ1-2; 9 nucleotides align to TRBD1. This CDR3 comprises 19 residues. The germline CDR1 and CDR2 sequences are SEHNR and FQNEAQ (reference sequence). Germline trimming cut 5 bases from V and 0 bases from J; bases unmatched to any gene: 16. CDR3 protein: CASSTTTNRDRETNYGYTF. CDR3 sequence (DNA): TGTGCCAGCAGCACCACAACTAATAGGGACAGGGAAACTAACTATGGCTACACCTTC.

The J gene is TRBJ2-5, the V gene TRBV6-5, with TRBD2 identical over 7 bases. Looked up from germline, CDR1 is MNHEY and CDR2 is SVGAGI. The length of the CDR3 is 15 residues. Trimming cost V 0 bases and J 5 bases; bases outside gene matches: 6. CDR3 residues: CASSYSSGKLETQYF. The CDR3 coding sequence is TGTGCCAGCAGTTACTCGAGCGGGAAGCTGGAGACCCAGTACTTC.

This chain links TRBV30 with TRBJ1-6; TRBD1 might be the D (6 bases). From germline, CDR1 is GTSNPN and CDR2 SVGIG (reference sequence). V lost 4 bases, J lost 5 bases, and 15 bases lay in between. The CDR3 totals 15 residues. CDR3 DNA: TGTGCCTGGACCCGACCCGGGACAAATAATTCACCCCTCCACTTT. Its protein product is CAWTRPGTNNSPLHF.

V is TRBV30 and J is TRBJ2-3; 9 bases match TRBD1. The germline CDR1 and CDR2 sequences are GTSNPN and SVGIG (reference sequence). CDR3 size: 14 residues. V trimming: 4 bases; J trimming: 4 bases; junction bases outside the gene matches: 6. The CDR3 region has the DNA TGTGCCTGGAAATTGACAGGGGGGCCAGATACGCAGTATTTT. Translated: CAWKLTGGPDTQYF.

This chain joins TRBV10-2 and TRBJ1-1; no definite D call. CDR3 length: 12 residues. Germline V gene data show CDR1 as WSHSY and CDR2 as SAAADI. Deletions cut 8 bases from V and 0 bases from J, with 7 bases between. The CDR3 DNA is TGCGCCAGCCGGGATGTGAACACTGAAGCTTTCTTT. Amino acids: CASRDVNTEAFF.

This clone was seen a few times. The CDR3 loop reads CASSESYAQVTNYGYTF. CDR3 nucleotides: TGTGCCAGCAGTGAAAGTTACGCTCAGGTCACTAACTATGGCTACACCTTC. The chain links TRBV6-1 to TRBJ1-2, with no clear D. The V end lost 2 bases, the J end lost 0 bases, and 16 bases lay between the germline ends. The germline V gene encodes CDR1 MNHNS and CDR2 SASEGT. The length of the CDR3 is 17 residues.

This clone was detected only a few times. The gene calls are TRBV2 and TRBJ1-1; 11 bases line up with TRBD1. CDR1 and CDR2 (germline): SNHLY, FYNNEI. The CDR3 is made up of 15 amino acids. J lost 5 bases, V lost 5 bases, and 7 bases had no gene match. The CDR3 bases are TGTGCCAGCAGTTCAGGACAGGGGGCTGGGACTGAAGCTTTCTTT. This gives the protein CASSSGQGAGTEAFF. The entire variable domain, with the rest obtained from reference TRBV2 and TRBJ1-1, is as follows: EPEVTQTPSHQVTQMGQEVILRCVPISNHLYFYWYRQILGQKVEFLVSFYNNEISEKSEIFDDQFSVERPDGSNFTLKIRSTKLEDSAMYFCASSSGQGAGTEAFFGQGTRLTVV.

This sequence joins TRBV9 and TRBJ2-7; 9 bases are shared with TRBD1. The J segment lost 7 bases and the V segment lost 4 bases, leaving 12 bases of the junction unmatched. Germline V lookup: CDR1 SGDLS, CDR2 YYNGEE. CDR3 length equals 15 residues. This CDR3 is CASSFRDRASGEQYF. For the CDR3, the DNA is TGTGCCAGCAGCTTCCGGGACAGGGCGTCGGGAGAGCAGTACTTC. Full variable domain (rest looked up from reference TRBV9 and TRBJ2-7): DSGVTQTPKHLITATGQRVTLRCSPRSGDLSVYWYQQSLDQGLQFLIQYYNGEERAKGNILERFSAQQFPDLHSELNLSSLELGDSALYFCASSFRDRASGEQYFGPGTRLTVT.

The J gene is TRBJ2-7, the V gene TRBV6-5; tentatively, D is TRBD1 (5 bases). The CDR3 is 14 amino acids. CDR1 and CDR2 (germline): MNHEY, SVGAGI. Trimming stripped 7 bases from V and 1 base from J, with 14 bases between. CDR3 amino acids: CASTGAVRSYEQYF. DNA for the CDR3: TGTGCCAGCACTGGGGCAGTAAGATCCTACGAGCAGTACTTC.